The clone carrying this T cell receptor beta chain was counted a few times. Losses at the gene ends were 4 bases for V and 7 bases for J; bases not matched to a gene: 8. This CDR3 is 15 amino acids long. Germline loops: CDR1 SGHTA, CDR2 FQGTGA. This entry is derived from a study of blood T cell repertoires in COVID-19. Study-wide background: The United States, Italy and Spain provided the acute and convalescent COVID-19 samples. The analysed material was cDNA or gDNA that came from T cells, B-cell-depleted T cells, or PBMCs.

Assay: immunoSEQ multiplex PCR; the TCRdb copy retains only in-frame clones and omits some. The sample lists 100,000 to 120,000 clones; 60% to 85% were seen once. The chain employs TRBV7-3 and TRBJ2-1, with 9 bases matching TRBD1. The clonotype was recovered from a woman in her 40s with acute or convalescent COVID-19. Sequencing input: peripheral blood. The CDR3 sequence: CASSSHLGQGNEQFF. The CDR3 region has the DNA TGTGCCAGCAGCTCCCACTTGGGACAGGGAAATGAGCAGTTCTTC.